The 17 T cell receptor beta chains reported below all come from one sample, sequenced in a study of shared clonotypes between healthy human individuals. Clones were sequenced by immunoSEQ multiplex PCR, and TCRdb holds only the in-frame ones, with some missing. This table has about 360,000 clones, around 67% appearing once. The material sequenced was memory CD4+ T cells sorted from blood. Regarding subset: CD45RA-negative fraction. The source of these receptors is a man aged 25-45 years in good health.

The chain links TRBV15 to TRBJ1-4, with no clear D. This CDR3 is built from 12 residues. Germline CDR1 reads LNHNV; CDR2 reads YYDKDF (reference sequence). V was pared by 0 bases and J by 12 bases, with 8 bases between. The CDR3 sequence: CATSREVGELFF. The CDR3 DNA is TGTGCCACCAGCAGAGAGGTCGGAGAACTGTTTTTT.

This clone was detected only once. This sample includes further DNA sequences coding for the same CDR3. The rearrangement uses TRBV18 and TRBJ2-2, with D perhaps matching TRBD1 or TRBD2 (5 bases each). CDR1 is KGHSH, CDR2 LQKENI, per germline. Between the trimmed V and J ends, which lost 3 bases and 5 bases, there was a span of 13 bases. The length of the CDR3 is 15 residues. The CDR3 DNA reads TGTGCCAGCTCACCTTGGGACGAGAGGACCGGGGAGCTGTTTTTT. Its translation is CASSPWDERTGELFF.

The chain employs TRBV9 and TRBJ1-2, with D possibly matching TRBD1 (5 bases). CDR3 length: 12 residues. Germline lookup yields CDR1 SGDLS and CDR2 YYNGEE. Trimming took off 1 base at V and 7 bases at J, with 8 bases between the two ends. The CDR3 here is CASSVFQGGYTF. For the CDR3, the DNA is TGTGCCAGCAGCGTATTTCAGGGTGGCTACACCTTC.

Concerning this clone itself: Other DNA variants within this sample encode the same CDR3. The V and J genes are TRBV5-1 and TRBJ2-2; D ambiguous. Trimming shortened V by 0 bases and J by 2 bases, and 5 bases separated the two germline ends. In germline, CDR1 is SGHRS, CDR2 YFSETQ. This CDR3 has 14 residues. As DNA, the CDR3 is TGCGCCAGCAGCTTGGGACAAAACACCGGGGAGCTGTTTTTT. Translating it yields CASSLGQNTGELFF.

This clone was seen more than once but under ten times. As DNA, the CDR3 is TGTGCCAGCAGCCCAGGGGCGCGGACCTACGAGCAGTACTTC. Its protein product is CASSPGARTYEQYF. V gene TRBV11-2 combines with J gene TRBJ2-7; D perhaps matches TRBD1 (6 bases). The V end lost 5 bases, the J end lost 2 bases, and 13 bases lay between the germline ends. Germline CDR1 is SGHAT and CDR2 is FQNNGV. This CDR3 comprises 14 residues.

The chain recombines TRBV30 with TRBJ1-1, with 8 bases that match TRBD1. Germline assignment: CDR1 GTSNPN and CDR2 SVGIG (reference sequence). The trim removed 0 bases at V and 4 bases at J, leaving 7 bases unmatched. The CDR3 totals 15 residues. The CDR3 here is CAWSVYQGAITEAFF. Here the CDR3 DNA reads TGTGCCTGGAGTGTATATCAGGGGGCAATCACTGAAGCTTTCTTT. Looking up the rest from reference TRBV30 and TRBJ1-1 gives the full variable domain: SQTIHQWPATLVQPVGSPLSLECTVEGTSNPNLYWYRQAAGRGLQLLFYSVGIGQISSEVPQNLSASRPQDRQFILSSKKLLLSDSGFYLCAWSVYQGAITEAFFGQGTRLTVV.

V is TRBV2 and J is TRBJ2-2; 8 bases are shared with TRBD2. Germline V gene sequence: CDR1 SNHLY, CDR2 FYNNEI. V lost 7 bases to trimming and J lost 4 bases; unmatched junction nucleotides: 5. This CDR3 has 14 amino acids. The CDR3 nucleotides are TGTGCCAGCAACGTCGGGACTAGCACCGGGGAGCTGTTTTTT. Its translation: CASNVGTSTGELFF. Filled out from reference TRBV2 and TRBJ2-2, the complete variable domain reads EPEVTQTPSHQVTQMGQEVILRCVPISNHLYFYWYRQILGQKVEFLVSFYNNEISEKSEIFDDQFSVERPDGSNFTLKIRSTKLEDSAMYFCASNVGTSTGELFFGEGSRLTVL.

This chain joins TRBV21-1 and TRBJ2-7; TRBD1, as called in the table, went unchecked against the DNA. TRBV21-1 is listed as a pseudogene. The CDR3 extends over 15 amino acids. The CDR3 bases are TGTGCCAGCAGCAACAGGACAGGGGACTCCTACGAGCAGTACTTC. Protein sequence: CASSNRTGDSYEQYF.

The V call is TRBV19, the J call TRBJ2-1; 8 nucleotides align to TRBD2. Looked up from germline, CDR1 is LNHDA and CDR2 is SQIVND (reference sequence). CDR3 size: 17 residues. With V trimmed by 1 base and J by 7 bases, 12 bases remained unmatched. CDR3 coding DNA: TGTGCCAGTAGTATAGCGCTGTCAAGCGGGAGAAGAAATGAGCAGTTCTTC. Translated: CASSIALSSGRRNEQFF.

The gene calls are TRBV14 and TRBJ1-4; D unclear. Trimming removed 0 bases at V and 7 bases at J, with 6 bases between. Germline V gene lookup returns CDR1 SGHDN and CDR2 FVKESK. The CDR3 loop spans 13 amino acids. CDR3 sequence reads: CASSQDRSEKLFF. As DNA, the CDR3 is TGTGCCAGCAGCCAAGATCGGAGTGAAAAACTGTTTTTT.

The CDR3 nucleotides read TGTGCCACCAGCAGAGATTTAGGTGGGAGGGTTACAGATACGCAGTATTTT. As protein: CATSRDLGGRVTDTQYF. The rearrangement links TRBV15 to TRBJ2-3; 7 positions agree with TRBD2. The CDR3 loop spans 17 amino acids. V shed 0 bases and J 3 bases; nucleotides not matched to a gene: 9. CDR1 LNHNV and CDR2 YYDKDF come from the germline V gene (reference sequence).

This chain uses TRBV18 with TRBJ1-1, with D tentatively TRBD1 (5 bases). This CDR3 is 13 amino acids long. Trimming cost V 5 bases and J 5 bases, with 12 bases left between them. In germline, CDR1 is KGHSH, CDR2 LQKENI. As DNA, the CDR3 is TGTGCCAGCTCATTGGGCAGGGAAACTGAAGCTTTCTTT. Protein: CASSLGRETEAFF.

The chain links TRBV5-4 to TRBJ2-7, with 9 positions matching TRBD2. CDR1 and CDR2 (germline): SGHNT, YYREEE (reference sequence). CDR3 length: 15 amino acids. V was clipped by 3 bases and J by 6 bases; unmatched bases: 10. CDR3 amino acids: CASSSGTSRLLEQYF. CDR3 bases: TGTGCCAGCAGCTCGGGGACTAGCAGGCTCCTCGAGCAGTACTTC. The complete variable domain, with remaining parts taken from reference TRBV5-4 and TRBJ2-7, reads ETGVTQSPTHLIKTRGQQVTLRCSSQSGHNTVSWYQQALGQGPQFIFQYYREEENGRGNFPPRFSGLQFPNYSSELNVNALELDDSALYLCASSSGTSRLLEQYFGPGTRLTVT.

The chain's CDR3 is CASSSEVGRQETQYF. In DNA, the CDR3 is TGTGCCAGCAGCTCCGAGGTGGGCAGACAAGAGACCCAGTACTTC. The V and J genes are TRBV5-8 and TRBJ2-5; no definite D call. Per the germline V gene, CDR1 is SGHTS and CDR2 is YDEGEE. Trimming removed 3 bases from V and 2 bases from J, with 14 bases in between. The CDR3 contains 15 residues.

To note about this clone: The same CDR3 is also encoded by other DNA sequences in this sample. The V call is TRBV29-1, the J call TRBJ2-1; TRBD1 or TRBD2 may be the D gene (6 bases each). Germline lookup yields CDR1 SQVTM and CDR2 ANQGSEA. V was pared by 5 bases and J by 7 bases, with 9 bases between. The CDR3 sequence is 11 residues long. This CDR3 reads CSVRRGNEQFF. The CDR3 DNA sequence: TGCAGCGTTCGGAGGGGGAATGAGCAGTTCTTC.

Only a few counts were recorded for this clone. CDR3: CASSYGDGKGELFF. In DNA, the CDR3 is TGTGCCAGCAGTTACGGAGACGGAAAGGGGGAGCTGTTTTTT. V and J are TRBV6-6 and TRBJ2-2; D is unclear. This CDR3 contains 14 residues. Germline CDR1 MNHNY, CDR2 SVGAGI (reference sequence). Trimming removed 2 bases from V and 8 bases from J, with 12 bases in between.

V is TRBV19 and J is TRBJ2-5, with 7 nucleotides matching TRBD2. CDR3 size: 16 residues. Losses at the gene ends were 6 bases for V and 4 bases for J; bases not matched to a gene: 14. Germline CDR1 and CDR2: LNHDA and SQIVND (reference sequence). The CDR3: CASSAQQTSLRETQYF. CDR3 sequence (DNA): TGTGCCAGTAGCGCCCAACAGACTAGCCTGAGAGAGACCCAGTACTTC. The whole variable domain, filled in from reference TRBV19 and TRBJ2-5, reads DGGITQSPKYLFRKEGQNVTLSCEQNLNHDAMYWYRQDPGQGLRLIYYSQIVNDFQKGDIAEGYSVSREKKESFPLTVTSAQKNPTAFYLCASSAQQTSLRETQYFGPGTRLLVL.